Following are 20 T cell receptor beta chains from one sample sequenced in a study of vaccination effects on CD4 cells after COVID-19 (dated by TCRdb to 2021 to 2024). No antigen has been identified for these receptors. The ViraFEST assay stimulated PBMC with viral peptide pools and then used TCR sequencing to identify antigen-specific CD4+ T cell clonotypes by expansion. After roughly 11 days of culture, CD4+ T cells were isolated with the EasySep CD4+ T cell isolation kit. Each participant received two doses of an mRNA SARS-CoV-2 vaccine, either BNT162b2 or mRNA-1273. Library generation was performed with the immunoSEQ multiplex PCR assay. In TCRdb, the immuneACCESS table is reduced to in-frame sequences with V and J assigned. These tables do not hold every clone; where another copy was compared, an unresolved V gene accounts for under half, and the others remain unexplained. The sample table contains around 69,000 clones; only one count was recorded for 74% of them. Roughly 1.6% of the sample is held by the ten biggest clonotypes.

Sequenced here: CD4+ T cells from PBMCs cultured with HCoV-229E spike peptides, sampled after COVID-19 vaccination. Interpreted using the paper, the cell subset or site label stands for: HCoV-229E spike overlapping peptide pool stimulation. These receptor sequences come from a human donor who received a COVID-19 vaccine.

This clone was detected only once. V is TRBV5-1 and J is TRBJ1-2; 8 bases line up with TRBD1. Germline V gene data show CDR1 as SGHRS and CDR2 as YFSETQ. The V gene end was trimmed by 5 bases and the J gene end by 12 bases; junction bases not matched to a gene: 12. The CDR3 is 13 residues long. CDR3 coding DNA: TGCGCCAGCAGTTTAGGGGACAGGCGGTCCGACACCTTC. This encodes CASSLGDRRSDTF.

The chain employs TRBV10-2 and TRBJ1-1, with a weak D call TRBD1 (5 bases). This CDR3 contains 14 residues. CDR1 and CDR2 from the germline V gene are WSHSY and SAAADI. The V end was cut by 6 bases, the J end by 1 base, with 12 bases between. The CDR3 loop reads CASRPGRTNTEAFF. CDR3 nucleotides: TGCGCCAGCAGACCGGGACGGACGAACACTGAAGCTTTCTTT.

The chain uses TRBV27 and TRBJ1-2, with D possibly TRBD1 on 6 matching bases. The CDR3 length is 15 residues. Between the trimmed V and J ends, which lost 8 bases and 5 bases, there was a span of 21 bases. The germline CDR1 and CDR2 sequences are MNHEY and SMNVEV (reference sequence). The CDR3 here is CASYFWVGQLYGYTF. For the CDR3, the DNA is TGTGCCAGCTACTTCTGGGTAGGACAGCTTTATGGCTACACCTTC.

This chain links TRBV7-8 with TRBJ1-4, with 8 bases matching TRBD1. This CDR3 contains 12 residues. Germline assignment: CDR1 SGHVS and CDR2 FQNEAQ. Trimming removed 5 bases from V and 10 bases from J; junction bases left unmatched: 3. In DNA form, the CDR3 reads TGTGCCAGCAGCCAAGACAGGGGAAAACTGTTTTTT. Its protein is CASSQDRGKLFF.

The rearrangement joins TRBV5-1 to TRBJ1-2; possible D gene TRBD1, 6 bases. The ends were cut back, 2 bases at V and 0 bases at J, with 14 bases in the middle. Germline assignment: CDR1 SGHRS and CDR2 YFSETQ. The CDR3 contains 16 residues. For the CDR3, the DNA is TGCGCCAGCAGCTTTGGAAGGGGGTTCACTAACTATGGCTACACCTTC. Its protein product is CASSFGRGFTNYGYTF.

The J gene is TRBJ1-1, the V gene TRBV7-8; 7 bases line up with TRBD1. CDR1 and CDR2 from the germline V gene are SGHVS and FQNEAQ. Germline trimming cut 6 bases from V and 2 bases from J; bases unmatched to any gene: 9. The CDR3 extends over 15 amino acids. The CDR3 region has the DNA TGTGCCAGCAGTTTAAGAAACAGGGGAAACACTGAAGCTTTCTTT. Its protein product is CASSLRNRGNTEAFF.

J is TRBJ2-5 and V is TRBV2, with TRBD2 identical over 8 bases. The CDR3 is 15 amino acids. The germline V gene encodes CDR1 SNHLY and CDR2 FYNNEI. Trimming at V came to 7 bases and at J to 5 bases, leaving 12 bases not matched to a gene. The CDR3 DNA sequence: TGTGCCAGCACGAGAGAAGCGGGGGAATCGGAGACCCAGTACTTC. This gives the protein CASTREAGESETQYF.

The rearrangement links TRBV3-1 (or the pseudogene TRBV3-2) to TRBJ1-4, with D tentatively TRBD1 (6 bases). The CDR3 loop spans 14 amino acids. Per germline, CDR1 LGHDT and CDR2 YNNKEL (reference sequence). With 4 bases removed from V and 7 bases from J, the gap between germline ends came to 13 bases. The CDR3 here is CASSLQTGTEKLFF. The CDR3, as DNA: TGTGCCAGCAGCCTCCAGACAGGTACTGAAAAACTGTTTTTT.

The genes are TRBV2 and TRBJ1-2; D might be TRBD1 (6 bases). The CDR3 runs to 15 residues. V lost 1 base and J 4 bases, leaving 13 bases between the germline ends. From germline, CDR1 is SNHLY and CDR2 FYNNEI. CDR3 nucleotide sequence: TGTGCCAGCAGTGAAGGTTGGACAGCAGCCTATGGCTACACCTTC. Amino acids: CASSEGWTAAYGYTF.

V usage is TRBV7-9 and J usage is TRBJ1-5; tentatively, D is TRBD1 (5 bases). The germline CDR1 and CDR2 sequences are SEHNR and FQNEAQ (reference sequence). The CDR3 has 14 residues. Trimming left V 5 bases short and J 7 bases short, with 15 bases between. This CDR3 is CASSPQGSIQPQHF. The CDR3 DNA reads TGTGCCAGCAGCCCCCAGGGTTCGATCCAGCCCCAGCATTTT.

V and J are TRBV28 and TRBJ1-1; TRBD1 agrees at 8 bases. The CDR3 is 16 residues long. Germline CDR1 is MDHEN and CDR2 is SYDVKM. V was clipped by 4 bases and J by 5 bases; unmatched bases: 12. CDR3 in amino acids: CASSSAGGAMATEAFF. CDR3 DNA sequence: TGTGCCAGCAGTTCCGCAGGGGGCGCGATGGCTACTGAAGCTTTCTTT.

The chain couples TRBV11-2 to TRBJ1-2; D not certain. CDR1 and CDR2 (germline): SGHAT, FQNNGV. Trimming cost V 0 bases and J 0 bases, with 8 bases left between them. The CDR3 has 15 amino acids. CDR3 nucleotides: TGTGCCAGCAGCTTAGATTACGGAGCTAACTATGGCTACACCTTC. This translates into CASSLDYGANYGYTF.

The table lists this clone with a few counts. The chain uses TRBV11-2 and TRBJ2-7, with no clear D. CDR1 SGHAT and CDR2 FQNNGV come from the germline V gene. This CDR3 spans 14 amino acids. Trimming took 2 bases from V and 0 from J, leaving 8 bases between them. CDR3 bases: TGTGCCAGCAGCTTATATCGCGACTCCTACGAGCAGTACGTC. Protein sequence: CASSLYRDSYEQYV.

The chain is built from TRBV28 and TRBJ1-1, with a possible D match to TRBD1 (5 bases). V lost 8 bases to trimming and J lost 1 base, with 5 bases between them. The CDR3 contains 11 residues. Germline CDR1 MDHEN, CDR2 SYDVKM. CDR3 in amino acids: CASGGNTEAFF. The CDR3 DNA reads TGTGCCAGCGGGGGGAACACTGAAGCTTTCTTT.

The chain recombines TRBV6-5 with TRBJ2-3; 11 bases line up with TRBD2. Trimming cost V 3 bases and J 7 bases; bases outside gene matches: 6. Germline-derived CDR1 and CDR2 are MNHEY and SVGAGI. This CDR3 comprises 15 residues. The CDR3 loop reads CASSYRSGGDHTQYF. CDR3 DNA sequence: TGTGCCAGCAGTTATCGTAGCGGGGGGGATCATACGCAGTATTTT.

The rearrangement joins TRBV10-3 to TRBJ2-7; D not certain. The CDR3 is made up of 12 amino acids. The germline CDR1 and CDR2 sequences are ENHRY and SYGVKD. The V end lost 5 bases, the J end lost 5 bases, and 10 bases lay between the germline ends. The CDR3 spells CAISNGGHEQYV. In nucleotides, the CDR3 is TGTGCCATCAGTAACGGCGGACACGAGCAGTACGTC.

This clone was observed a few times. The chain has TRBV7-2 and TRBJ2-7, with D perhaps matching TRBD1 (5 bases). Trimming cost V 1 base and J 6 bases, with 10 bases left between them. Germline V gives CDR1 SGHTA, CDR2 FQGNSA. This CDR3 has 13 amino acids. The CDR3 sequence: CASSLEQGFEQYV. CDR3 coding DNA: TGTGCCAGCAGCTTAGAGCAGGGTTTCGAGCAGTACGTC.

This clone was found a few times. The chain recombines TRBV5-1 with TRBJ1-6, with a possible D match to TRBD1 (5 bases). V lost 5 bases to trimming and J lost 6 bases, with 15 bases between them. The CDR3 extends over 15 amino acids. Germline values: CDR1 SGHRS, CDR2 YFSETQ. This CDR3 reads CASRGDIAGNSPLHF. The CDR3 nucleotides read TGCGCCAGCAGGGGGGATATCGCAGGTAATTCACCCCTCCACTTT.

The chain recombines TRBV18 with TRBJ1-2; D gene ambiguous. The CDR3 loop spans 14 amino acids. Germline V gene lookup returns CDR1 KGHSH and CDR2 LQKENI. V was trimmed by 3 bases and J by 1 base, leaving 9 bases between them. The CDR3 reads CASSPTDGNYGYTF. The CDR3 DNA sequence: TGTGCCAGCTCACCTACTGACGGTAACTATGGCTACACCTTC.

This clone was seen more than once but under ten times. The genes are TRBV6-5 and TRBJ1-5, with a possible D match to TRBD1 (5 bases). Per the germline V gene, CDR1 is MNHEY and CDR2 is SVGAGI. Trimming pared 6 bases from V and 6 bases from J, leaving 9 bases between. There are 12 residues in the CDR3. In DNA form, the CDR3 reads TGTGCCAGCAGCCAGGGTGGTCAGCCCCAGCATTTT. It codes for CASSQGGQPQHF.